These 9 T cell receptor beta chains were sequenced from one sample in a study of cytomegalovirus exposure and HLA in healthy donors. 13 Jbeta primers and 60 Vbeta primers were used for the PCR. Assay: immunoSEQ multiplex PCR; the TCRdb copy retains only in-frame clones and omits some. The data contain roughly 150,000 clones, approximately 70% of them seen just once; the ten biggest clones take up 5% to 6.5%. Sequencing input: PBMCs. Receptors originate from a woman aged 18-30 years in good health and CMV-seropositive.

The chain is built from TRBV5-1 and TRBJ2-3; unclear D gene. The CDR3 contains 14 residues. Germline V gene lookup returns CDR1 SGHRS and CDR2 YFSETQ. V lost 0 bases and J 6 bases, leaving 11 bases between the germline ends. CDR3 coding DNA: TGCGCCAGCAGCTTGGTCGACTTCCAGGATACGCAGTATTTT. Its protein is CASSLVDFQDTQYF.

This chain joins TRBV10-3 and TRBJ2-3; a weak D match, TRBD1 (6 bases). This CDR3 spans 15 amino acids. V was trimmed by 4 bases and J by 2 bases, leaving 13 bases between them. CDR1 ENHRY and CDR2 SYGVKD come from the germline V gene. The CDR3 bases are TGTGCCATCAGTGTTTTAGGACAGTCCACAGATACGCAGTATTTT. It specifies CAISVLGQSTDTQYF.

With regard to this clone: The same CDR3 is also encoded by other DNA sequences in this sample. This chain uses TRBV6-4 with TRBJ1-2, with 8 bases identical to TRBD1. Germline CDR1 is MRHNA and CDR2 is SNTAGT. This CDR3 has 15 residues. The V segment lost 5 bases and the J segment 3 bases; nucleotides outside the gene matches: 8. CDR3: CASSQPGGGYYGYTF. The CDR3 DNA reads TGTGCCAGCAGTCAACCAGGGGGCGGGTACTATGGCTACACCTTC.

The chain carries TRBV11-3 and TRBJ2-5, with TRBD1 matching 7 bases. CDR1 is SGHNT, CDR2 YENEEA, per germline. The CDR3 runs to 15 residues. V lost 4 bases, J lost 5 bases, and 10 bases stayed unmatched. The CDR3 bases are TGTGCCAGCAGCTCCAGCCAACAGGGGATGGAGACCCAGTACTTC. Amino acids: CASSSSQQGMETQYF.

The chain carries TRBV28 and TRBJ2-5; 8 bases align to TRBD2. The CDR3 consists of 15 residues. Germline lookup yields CDR1 MDHEN and CDR2 SYDVKM. The ends lost 6 bases at V and 6 bases at J; junction bases unmatched: 12. The CDR3, as DNA: TGTGCCAGCAGCTCCGGGGGGGCTAGGCCGAAGACCCAGTACTTC. Translated, it gives CASSSGGARPKTQYF.

V usage is TRBV6-5 and J usage is TRBJ1-1; 9 bases fit TRBD1. Germline trimming cut 6 bases from V and 7 bases from J; bases unmatched to any gene: 9. The CDR3 runs 14 residues. In germline, CDR1 is MNHEY, CDR2 SVGAGI. CDR3: CASSTGTGYNEAFF. CDR3 bases: TGTGCCAGCAGCACCGGGACAGGGTACAATGAAGCTTTCTTT.

The V call is TRBV7-9, the J call TRBJ1-1; 7 positions match TRBD1. This CDR3 has 15 amino acids. V lost 4 bases and J lost 1; bases outside the gene matches: 6. CDR1 and CDR2 (germline): SEHNR, FQNEAQ (reference sequence). CDR3 bases: TGTGCCAGCAGCTCACACCGGGACAGGAACACTGAAGCTTTCTTT. The encoded protein is CASSSHRDRNTEAFF.

The chain uses TRBV18 and TRBJ2-3; D unclear. CDR1 and CDR2 from the germline V gene are KGHSH and LQKENI. V lost 6 bases and J 1 base, leaving 14 bases between the germline ends. The CDR3 consists of 15 residues. The CDR3 sequence is CASSTSRLGTDTQYF. The CDR3, as DNA: TGTGCCAGCTCCACCTCGAGGTTGGGCACAGATACGCAGTATTTT.

V and J are TRBV28 and TRBJ2-1; D is uncertain. Germline-derived CDR1 and CDR2 are MDHEN and SYDVKM. The CDR3 sequence is 11 residues long. The germline V and J ends were trimmed by 4 bases and 5 bases, with 3 bases remaining between them. The CDR3 sequence is CASSSDNEQFF. CDR3 nucleotide sequence: TGTGCCAGCAGTTCGGACAATGAGCAGTTCTTC. Full variable domain (outside the CDR3, taken from reference TRBV28 and TRBJ2-1): DVKVTQSSRYLVKRTGEKVFLECVQDMDHENMFWYRQDPGLGLRLIYFSYDVKMKEKGDIPEGYSVSREKKERFSLILESASTNQTSMYLCASSSDNEQFFGPGTRLTVL.